This T cell receptor (beta chain) was documented in a study of human T cells and chemical hapten exposure. This CDR3 region has 16 residues. From germline, CDR1 is SNHLY and CDR2 FYNNEI. V lost 2 bases and J 15 bases, leaving 27 bases between the germline ends. Using its own MiXCR run on the RACE reads, TCRdb lists one record per CDR3 protein. The table records under 95,000 distinct CDR3 sequences, approximately 9% of them present only once. Time point of the sample: healthy volunteer bleed at 2 weeks. The total RNA was obtained from whole blood that was not fractionated. Sample: whole blood. This sequence was found in a female donor in good health. Some clones in this sample may be carry-over from other donors' samples. The gene calls are TRBV2 and TRBJ2-3; D is possibly TRBD2 (6 bases). CDR3 sequence (DNA): TGTGCCAGCAGTGAAAATCCTCACACCCGGCCGGGAGTCCTTTATTTT. Translated, it gives CASSENPHTRPGVLYF.